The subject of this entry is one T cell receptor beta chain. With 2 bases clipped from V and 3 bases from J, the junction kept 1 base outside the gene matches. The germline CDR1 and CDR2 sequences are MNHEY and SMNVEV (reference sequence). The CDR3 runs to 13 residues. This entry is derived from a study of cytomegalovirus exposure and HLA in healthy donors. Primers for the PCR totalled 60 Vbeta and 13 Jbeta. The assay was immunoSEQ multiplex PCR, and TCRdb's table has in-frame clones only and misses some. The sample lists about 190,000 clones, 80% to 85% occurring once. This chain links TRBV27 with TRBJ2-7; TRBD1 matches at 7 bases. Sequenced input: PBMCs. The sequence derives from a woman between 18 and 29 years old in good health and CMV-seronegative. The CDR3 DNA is TGTGCCAGCAGTTTAACAGGGGTCTACGAGCAGTACTTC. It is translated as CASSLTGVYEQYF.